The entry below describes one T cell receptor beta chain. The data were produced by immunoSEQ multiplex PCR, yet TCRdb's version contains in-frame clones alone and is incomplete. This table has hundreds of thousands of clones, more than 85% appearing once. The germline V gene encodes CDR1 SGHDT and CDR2 YYEEEE. CDR3 length: 12 amino acids. V was trimmed by 0 bases and J by 8 bases, leaving 8 bases between them. This sample stems from a study of shared T cell receptors in the human thymus. Sequenced: thymocytes. This chain uses TRBV5-6 with TRBJ1-2; no clear D gene. This receptor was taken from a human donor. This CDR3 is CASSLAGWGYTF. CDR3 nucleotides: TGTGCCAGCAGCTTGGCGGGGTGGGGCTACACCTTC.